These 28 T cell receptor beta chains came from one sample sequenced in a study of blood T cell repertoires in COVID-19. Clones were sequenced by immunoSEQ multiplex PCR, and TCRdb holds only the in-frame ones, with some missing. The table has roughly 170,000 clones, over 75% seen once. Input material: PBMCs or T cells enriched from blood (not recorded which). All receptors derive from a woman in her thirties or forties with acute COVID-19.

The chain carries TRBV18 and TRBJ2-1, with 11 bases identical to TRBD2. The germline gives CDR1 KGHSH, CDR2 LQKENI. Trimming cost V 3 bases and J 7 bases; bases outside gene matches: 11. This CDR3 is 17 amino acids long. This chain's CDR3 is CASSPQLAGGYTNEQFF. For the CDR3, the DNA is TGTGCCAGCTCACCGCAATTAGCGGGAGGGTATACGAATGAGCAGTTCTTC.

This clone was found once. CDR3 region: CASSPGGLNTEAFF. The CDR3 DNA reads TGTGCCAGCAGTCCAGGGGGATTGAACACTGAAGCTTTCTTT. This chain uses TRBV28 with TRBJ1-1; 7 bases map to TRBD1. The CDR3 loop spans 14 amino acids. With 5 bases clipped from V and 0 bases from J, the junction kept 3 bases outside the gene matches. Germline lookup yields CDR1 MDHEN and CDR2 SYDVKM.

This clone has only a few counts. The CDR3 spells CASSLGTTEAFF. In DNA, the CDR3 is TGTGCCAGCAGCCTCGGGACAACTGAAGCTTTCTTT. J is TRBJ1-1 and V is TRBV3-1 (or the pseudogene TRBV3-2), with a weak D call TRBD1 (6 bases). Trimming shortened V by 4 bases and J by 5 bases, and 8 bases separated the two germline ends. CDR1 and CDR2 from the germline V gene are LGHDT and YNNKEL (reference sequence). The length of the CDR3 is 12 residues.

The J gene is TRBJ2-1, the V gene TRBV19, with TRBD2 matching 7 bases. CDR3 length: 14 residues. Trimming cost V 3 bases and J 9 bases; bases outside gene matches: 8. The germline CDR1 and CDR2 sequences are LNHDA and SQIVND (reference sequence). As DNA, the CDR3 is TGTGCCAGTAGTATTGGCGGGAGAGGAACTGAGCAGTTCTTC. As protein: CASSIGGRGTEQFF.

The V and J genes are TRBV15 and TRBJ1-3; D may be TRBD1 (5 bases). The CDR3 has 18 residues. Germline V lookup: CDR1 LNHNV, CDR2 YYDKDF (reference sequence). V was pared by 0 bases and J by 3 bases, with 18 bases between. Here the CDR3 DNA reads TGTGCCACCAGCAGAGATCTGGCACCGGGGGAACGTGGAAACACCATATATTTT. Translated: CATSRDLAPGERGNTIYF.

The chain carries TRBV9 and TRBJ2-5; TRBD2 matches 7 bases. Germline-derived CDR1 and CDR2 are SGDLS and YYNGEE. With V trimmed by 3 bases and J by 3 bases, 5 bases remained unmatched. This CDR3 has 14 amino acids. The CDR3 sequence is CASSAGLGKETQYF. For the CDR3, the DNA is TGTGCCAGCAGCGCCGGACTAGGAAAAGAGACCCAGTACTTC.

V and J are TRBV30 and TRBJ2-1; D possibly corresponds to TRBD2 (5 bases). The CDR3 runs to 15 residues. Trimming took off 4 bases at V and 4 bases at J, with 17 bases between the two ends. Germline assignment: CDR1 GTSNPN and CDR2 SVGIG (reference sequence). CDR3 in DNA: TGTGCCTGGACTGCAGGACTGGAACCTTACAATGAGCAGTTCTTC. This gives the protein CAWTAGLEPYNEQFF.

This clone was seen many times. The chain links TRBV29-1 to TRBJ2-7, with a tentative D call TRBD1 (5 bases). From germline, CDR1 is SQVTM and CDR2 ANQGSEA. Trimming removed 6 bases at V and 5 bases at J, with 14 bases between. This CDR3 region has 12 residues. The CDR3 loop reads CSVMGRADEQYF. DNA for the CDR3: TGCAGCGTGATGGGCAGGGCGGACGAGCAGTACTTC.

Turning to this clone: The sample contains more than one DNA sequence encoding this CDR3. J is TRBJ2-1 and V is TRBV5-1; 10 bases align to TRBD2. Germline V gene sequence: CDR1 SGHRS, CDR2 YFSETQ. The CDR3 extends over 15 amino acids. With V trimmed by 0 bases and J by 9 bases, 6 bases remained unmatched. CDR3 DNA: TGCGCCAGCAGCTTGGTGGTAGCGGGAGGCCTTGAGCAGTTCTTC. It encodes CASSLVVAGGLEQFF.

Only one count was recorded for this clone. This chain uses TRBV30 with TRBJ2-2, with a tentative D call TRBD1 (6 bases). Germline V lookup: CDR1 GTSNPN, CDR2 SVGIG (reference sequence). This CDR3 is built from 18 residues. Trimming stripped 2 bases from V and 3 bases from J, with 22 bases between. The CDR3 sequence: CAWSSVRGTVGYTGELFF. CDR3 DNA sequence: TGTGCCTGGAGTTCGGTCAGGGGTACTGTGGGGTACACCGGGGAGCTGTTTTTT.

As DNA, the CDR3 is TGTGCCAGCAGGGGACAGGGGGCTGAGGGCACTGAAGCTTTCTTT. This gives the protein CASRGQGAEGTEAFF. The chain combines TRBV6-5 with TRBJ1-1, with 12 bases aligning to TRBD1. This CDR3 has 15 amino acids. After removal of 6 bases from V and 4 bases from J, the junction contained 6 bases not matched to a gene. The V gene's germline CDR1 is MNHEY and CDR2 SVGAGI.

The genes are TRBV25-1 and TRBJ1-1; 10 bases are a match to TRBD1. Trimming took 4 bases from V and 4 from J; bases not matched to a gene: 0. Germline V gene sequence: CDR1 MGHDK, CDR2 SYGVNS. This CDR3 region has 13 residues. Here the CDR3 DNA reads TGTGCCAGCAGTGGGACAGGGGGCACTGAAGCTTTCTTT. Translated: CASSGTGGTEAFF.

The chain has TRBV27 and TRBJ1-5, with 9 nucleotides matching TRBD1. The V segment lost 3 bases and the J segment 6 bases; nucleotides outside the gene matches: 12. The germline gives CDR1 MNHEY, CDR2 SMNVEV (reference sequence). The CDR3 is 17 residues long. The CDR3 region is CASSFLTTGGIGQPQHF. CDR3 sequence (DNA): TGTGCCAGCAGTTTCCTCACGACAGGGGGGATAGGTCAGCCCCAGCATTTT.

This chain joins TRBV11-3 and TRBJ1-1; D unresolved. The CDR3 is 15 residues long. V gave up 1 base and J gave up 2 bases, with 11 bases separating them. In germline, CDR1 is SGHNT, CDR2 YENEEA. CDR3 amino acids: CASSLGAGLNTEAFF. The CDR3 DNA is TGTGCCAGCAGCTTAGGGGCAGGCCTCAACACTGAAGCTTTCTTT.

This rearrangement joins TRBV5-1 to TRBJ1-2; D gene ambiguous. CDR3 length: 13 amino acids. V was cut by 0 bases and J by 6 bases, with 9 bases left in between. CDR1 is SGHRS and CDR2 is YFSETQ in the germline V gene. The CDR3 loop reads CASSLGSPDGYTF. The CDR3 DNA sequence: TGCGCCAGCAGCTTGGGCAGTCCTGATGGCTACACCTTC. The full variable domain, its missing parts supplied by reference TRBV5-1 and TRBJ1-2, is KAGVTQTPRYLIKTRGQQVTLSCSPISGHRSVSWYQQTPGQGLQFLFEYFSETQRNKGNFPGRFSGRQFSNSRSEMNVSTLELGDSALYLCASSLGSPDGYTFGSGTRLTVV.

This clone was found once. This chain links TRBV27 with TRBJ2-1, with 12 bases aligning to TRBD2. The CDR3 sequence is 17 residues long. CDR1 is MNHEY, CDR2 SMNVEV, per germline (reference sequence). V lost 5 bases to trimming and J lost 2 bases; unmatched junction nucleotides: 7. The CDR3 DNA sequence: TGTGCCAGCAGTCAAGGGACTAGCGGGTTCACCTACAATGAGCAGTTCTTC. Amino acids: CASSQGTSGFTYNEQFF.

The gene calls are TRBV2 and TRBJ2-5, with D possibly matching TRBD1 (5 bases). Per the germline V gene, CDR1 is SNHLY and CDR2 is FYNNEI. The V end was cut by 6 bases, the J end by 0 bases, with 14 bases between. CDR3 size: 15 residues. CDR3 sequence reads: CASSALRDYQETQYF. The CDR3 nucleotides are TGTGCCAGCAGCGCTCTCAGGGATTACCAAGAGACCCAGTACTTC.

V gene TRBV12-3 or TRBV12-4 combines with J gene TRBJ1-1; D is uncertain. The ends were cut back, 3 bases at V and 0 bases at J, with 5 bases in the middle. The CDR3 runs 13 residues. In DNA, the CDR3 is TGTGCCAGCAGTTTGTCTGTGAACACTGAAGCTTTCTTT. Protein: CASSLSVNTEAFF.

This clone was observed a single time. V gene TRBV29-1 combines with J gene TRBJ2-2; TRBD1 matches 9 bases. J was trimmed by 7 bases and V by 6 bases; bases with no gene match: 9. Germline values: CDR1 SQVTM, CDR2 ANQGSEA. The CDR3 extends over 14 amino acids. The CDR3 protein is CSVVRDRVDGELFF. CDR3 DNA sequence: TGCAGCGTAGTCCGGGACAGGGTGGACGGGGAGCTGTTTTTT.

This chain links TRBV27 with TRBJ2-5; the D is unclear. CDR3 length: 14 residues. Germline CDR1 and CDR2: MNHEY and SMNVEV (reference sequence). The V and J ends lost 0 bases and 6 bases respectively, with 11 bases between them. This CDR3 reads CASSLSNSLKTQYF. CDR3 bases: TGTGCCAGCAGTTTATCGAACTCCCTAAAGACCCAGTACTTC.

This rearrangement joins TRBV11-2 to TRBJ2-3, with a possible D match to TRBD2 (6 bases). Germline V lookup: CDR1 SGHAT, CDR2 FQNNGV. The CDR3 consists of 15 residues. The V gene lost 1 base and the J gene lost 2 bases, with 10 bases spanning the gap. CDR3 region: CASSLGGGVTDTQYF. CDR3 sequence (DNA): TGTGCCAGCAGCTTAGGAGGAGGGGTCACAGATACGCAGTATTTT.

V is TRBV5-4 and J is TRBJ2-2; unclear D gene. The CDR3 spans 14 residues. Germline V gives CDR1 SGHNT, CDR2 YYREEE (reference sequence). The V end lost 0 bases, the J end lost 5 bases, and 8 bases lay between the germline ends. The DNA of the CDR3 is TGTGCCAGCAGCTTGGATGGGCGAACCGGGGAGCTGTTTTTT. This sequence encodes CASSLDGRTGELFF.

The CDR3 sequence: CASSSDDRPGTEAFF. The DNA for the CDR3 is TGCGCCAGCAGCTCTGATGACAGGCCAGGGACTGAAGCTTTCTTT. V gene TRBV5-1 combines with J gene TRBJ1-1; possible D gene TRBD1, 6 bases. V lost 3 bases to trimming and J lost 5 bases, with 17 bases between them. The CDR3 has 15 amino acids. In germline, CDR1 is SGHRS, CDR2 YFSETQ.

The CDR3 DNA reads TGCAGCGTAAGAGATATAAACGGGGTCGGAGGAGCCTACGAGCAGTACTTC. This encodes CSVRDINGVGGAYEQYF. The chain is built from TRBV29-1 and TRBJ2-7; maybe TRBD2 (5 bases). Trimming removed 6 bases at V and 2 bases at J, with 26 bases between. CDR1 is SQVTM and CDR2 is ANQGSEA in the germline V gene. The CDR3 runs to 17 residues.

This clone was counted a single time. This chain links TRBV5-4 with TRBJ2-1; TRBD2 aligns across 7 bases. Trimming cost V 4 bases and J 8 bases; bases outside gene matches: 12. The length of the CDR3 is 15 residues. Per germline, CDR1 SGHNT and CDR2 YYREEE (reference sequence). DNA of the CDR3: TGTGCCAGCAGCCTTACTAGCGCGAGGAAGGATGAGCAGTTCTTC. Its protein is CASSLTSARKDEQFF.

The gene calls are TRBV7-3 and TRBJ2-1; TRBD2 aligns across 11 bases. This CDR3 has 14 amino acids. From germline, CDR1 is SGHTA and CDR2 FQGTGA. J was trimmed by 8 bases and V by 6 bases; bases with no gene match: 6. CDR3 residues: CASSPTSGVDEQFF. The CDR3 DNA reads TGTGCCAGCAGTCCGACTAGCGGGGTCGATGAGCAGTTCTTC.

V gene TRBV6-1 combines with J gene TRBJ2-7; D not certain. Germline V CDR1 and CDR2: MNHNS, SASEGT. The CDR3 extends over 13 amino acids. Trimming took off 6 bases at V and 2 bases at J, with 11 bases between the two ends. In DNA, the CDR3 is TGTGCCAGCAGCCCTACCCGAGCCTACGAGCAGTACGTC. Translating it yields CASSPTRAYEQYV.

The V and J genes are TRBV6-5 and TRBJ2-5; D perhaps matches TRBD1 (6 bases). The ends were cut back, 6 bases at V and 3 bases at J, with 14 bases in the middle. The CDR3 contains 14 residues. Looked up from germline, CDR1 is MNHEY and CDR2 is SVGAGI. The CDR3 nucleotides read TGTGCCAGCAGCGCCGGGACACTAGAAGAGACCCAGTACTTC. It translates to CASSAGTLEETQYF.